These 32 T cell receptor beta chains originate from one sample sequenced in a study of identical twins. MiXCR, run by TCRdb on the 5' RACE reads, gives a single entry per CDR3 protein. Altogether under 250,000 distinct CDR3 sequences are present, roughly a tenth being singletons, with the ten largest covering around 5.1%. Sequencing used memory (CD45RO+) T cells sorted from blood. Source of these receptors: a woman in her late teens or twenties in good health.

This clonotype was seen a few times. The gene calls are TRBV18 and TRBJ2-7, with D possibly TRBD2 on 5 matching bases. Germline values: CDR1 KGHSH, CDR2 LQKENI. The CDR3 consists of 15 residues. Trimming stripped 3 bases from V and 1 base from J, with 13 bases between. For the CDR3, the DNA is TGTGCCAGCTCACCGAATAAGGCGGGTTCCTACGAGCAGTACTTC. It specifies CASSPNKAGSYEQYF.

V is TRBV5-5 and J is TRBJ2-7; TRBD1 matches 8 bases. The CDR3 sequence is 15 residues long. J was trimmed by 2 bases and V by 1 base; bases with no gene match: 5. In germline, CDR1 is SGHKS, CDR2 YYEKEE (reference sequence). The CDR3 here is CASSLRGTGPYEQYF. CDR3 bases: TGTGCCAGCAGCTTGAGGGGGACAGGCCCCTACGAGCAGTACTTC. The full variable domain, with the rest looked up from reference TRBV5-5 and TRBJ2-7, is DAGVTQSPTHLIKTRGQQVTLRCSPISGHKSVSWYQQVLGQGPQFIFQYYEKEERGRGNFPDRFSARQFPNYSSELNVNALLLGDSALYLCASSLRGTGPYEQYFGPGTRLTVT.

This clonotype was seen only a few times. The rearrangement links TRBV5-4 to TRBJ2-5; TRBD2 matches 15 bases. V lost 5 bases to trimming and J lost 2 bases; unmatched junction nucleotides: 10. CDR1 SGHNT and CDR2 YYREEE come from the germline V gene (reference sequence). CDR3 size: 18 residues. CDR3 DNA sequence: TGTGCCAGCAGTTTTGGACTAGCGGGAGGGACGGATCAAGAGACCCAGTACTTC. This translates into CASSFGLAGGTDQETQYF.

This clonotype was seen many times. V usage is TRBV5-1 and J usage is TRBJ2-3; D might be TRBD1 (6 bases). CDR1 and CDR2 (germline): SGHRS, YFSETQ. The ends were cut back, 6 bases at V and 0 bases at J, with 14 bases in the middle. The CDR3 totals 15 residues. CDR3 nucleotide sequence: TGCGCCAGCACCCACAGGGATCCAAGCACAGATACGCAGTATTTT. Amino acid sequence: CASTHRDPSTDTQYF.

This clonotype was observed a handful of times. The CDR3 spells CASSLGGGDDGGSEQYF. CDR3 nucleotides: TGCGCCAGCAGCTTGGGAGGGGGAGATGACGGGGGGTCCGAGCAGTACTTC. The rearrangement uses TRBV5-1 and TRBJ2-7; the D gene is possibly TRBD2 (7 bases). There are 17 residues in the CDR3. Germline assignment: CDR1 SGHRS and CDR2 YFSETQ. Trimming left V 0 bases short and J 6 bases short, with 22 bases between.

This chain uses TRBV10-3 with TRBJ2-5; D call uncertain. The CDR3 consists of 13 residues. Germline V lookup: CDR1 ENHRY, CDR2 SYGVKD. Trimming left V 4 bases short and J 5 bases short, with 11 bases between. The CDR3 DNA reads TGTGCCATCAGTGGAGACCCGCGCGAGACCCAGTACTTC. This codes for CAISGDPRETQYF.

This chain links TRBV11-3 with TRBJ2-3; perhaps TRBD1 as D (5 bases). CDR1 and CDR2 (germline): SGHNT, YENEEA. V was trimmed by 5 bases and J by 6 bases, leaving 9 bases between them. This CDR3 region has 12 residues. The CDR3 loop reads CASSLQADTQYF. Here the CDR3 DNA reads TGTGCCAGCAGCCTACAGGCGGATACGCAGTATTTT.

This clonotype was observed a handful of times. The rearrangement joins TRBV18 to TRBJ2-3, with 7 bases that match TRBD2. The CDR3 loop spans 15 amino acids. J was trimmed by 1 base and V by 5 bases; bases with no gene match: 6. In germline, CDR1 is KGHSH, CDR2 LQKENI. The CDR3 nucleotides are TGTGCCAGCTCAGTAGCGGGTCCCGGCACAGATACGCAGTATTTT. Translated, it gives CASSVAGPGTDTQYF. The full variable domain, completed using reference TRBV18 and TRBJ2-3, is NAGVMQNPRHLVRRRGQEARLRCSPMKGHSHVYWYRQLPEEGLKFMVYLQKENIIDESGMPKERFSAEFPKEGPSILRIQQVVRGDSAAYFCASSVAGPGTDTQYFGPGTRLTVL.

The chain uses TRBV7-2 and TRBJ2-1, with D unclear. Germline CDR1 reads SGHTA; CDR2 reads FQGNSA. V was clipped by 1 base and J by 4 bases, with 14 bases between them. The CDR3 is 16 amino acids. CDR3 coding DNA: TGTGCCAGCAGCTTAGTGTCGCGAGGCTGGTACAATGAGCAGTTCTTC. Protein sequence: CASSLVSRGWYNEQFF.

The V gene is TRBV2, the J gene TRBJ2-2; 7 nucleotides align to TRBD1. J was trimmed by 5 bases and V by 4 bases; bases with no gene match: 7. The CDR3 consists of 15 residues. Germline CDR1 SNHLY, CDR2 FYNNEI. The CDR3 loop is CASSGGGAETGELFF. CDR3 nucleotide sequence: TGTGCCAGCAGTGGAGGGGGCGCGGAAACCGGGGAGCTGTTTTTT.

In its sample, this clonotype was seen a few times. The gene calls are TRBV7-2 and TRBJ2-7; D gene ambiguous. This CDR3 has 13 amino acids. The germline V gene has CDR1 SGHTA and CDR2 FQGNSA. V gave up 8 bases and J gave up 2 bases, with 13 bases separating them. The CDR3 reads CASRGDLPYEQYF. The CDR3 nucleotides read TGTGCCAGCCGCGGAGACTTACCCTACGAGCAGTACTTC.

CDR3 coding DNA: TGTGCCAGCAGGAAGAACAGGGTACCTAATTCACCCCTCCACTTT. Translated, it gives CASRKNRVPNSPLHF. J is TRBJ1-6 and V is TRBV2; D may be TRBD1 (6 bases). The germline CDR1 and CDR2 sequences are SNHLY and FYNNEI. This CDR3 has 15 amino acids. Trimming left V 6 bases short and J 6 bases short, with 15 bases between.

The chain joins TRBV20-1 to TRBJ2-7; TRBD1 aligns across 8 bases. This CDR3 region has 11 residues. CDR1 and CDR2 from the germline V gene are DFQATT and SNEGSKA (reference sequence). V gave up 1 base and J gave up 9 bases; unmatched junction bases: 2. The CDR3 DNA follows: TGCAGTGCTAGAGTAACAGGGGGGCAGTACTTC. The encoded protein is CSARVTGGQYF.

This rearrangement joins TRBV6-1 to TRBJ1-5; D gene uncertain. The CDR3 runs 14 residues. The ends were cut back, 4 bases at V and 7 bases at J, with 14 bases in the middle. Germline CDR1 is MNHNS and CDR2 is SASEGT. CDR3 nucleotides: TGTGCCAGCAGTGGGGCCTCTGCGTGGCAGCCCCAGCATTTT. This codes for CASSGASAWQPQHF.

V usage is TRBV7-2 and J usage is TRBJ2-5; D unclear. The CDR3 is made up of 12 amino acids. Between the trimmed V and J ends, which lost 5 bases and 9 bases, there was a span of 13 bases. Germline V lookup: CDR1 SGHTA, CDR2 FQGNSA. CDR3 DNA sequence: TGTGCCAGCAGCAAAGAGACTTTCGCCCAGTACTTC. As protein: CASSKETFAQYF. The whole variable domain, filled in from reference TRBV7-2 and TRBJ2-5, reads GAGVSQSPSNKVTEKGKDVELRCDPISGHTALYWYRQSLGQGLEFLIYFQGNSAPDKSGLPSDRFSAERTGGSVSTLTIQRTQQEDSAVYLCASSKETFAQYFGPGTRLLVL.

The J gene is TRBJ2-7, the V gene TRBV7-2; TRBD2 agrees at 8 bases. Losses at the gene ends were 1 base for V and 6 bases for J; bases not matched to a gene: 2. Germline V gives CDR1 SGHTA, CDR2 FQGNSA. This CDR3 is built from 13 residues. In nucleotides, the CDR3 is TGTGCCAGCAGCTTAGTAGCGGGGACCGAGCAGTACTTC. Amino acid sequence: CASSLVAGTEQYF.

This clonotype was seen a few times. The V call is TRBV16, the J call TRBJ1-3; TRBD1 might be the D (5 bases). CDR3 length: 15 residues. The germline gives CDR1 KGHSY, CDR2 FQNENV. Trimming took off 0 bases at V and 2 bases at J, with 8 bases between the two ends. CDR3 loop: CASSQSRTPGNTIYF. The CDR3 region has the DNA TGTGCCAGCAGCCAATCCCGGACACCTGGAAACACCATATATTTT.

Note on this clonotype: A much larger clone lies a single base off, so this may be a read error. The gene calls are TRBV20-1 and TRBJ2-5; D call uncertain. CDR1 and CDR2 from the germline V gene are DFQATT and SNEGSKA (reference sequence). The CDR3 has 14 amino acids. The CDR3 here is CGAPLVTDQETQYF. The CDR3 DNA follows: TGCGGTGCCCCTCTCGTTACGGACCAAGAGACCCAGTACTTC.

This rearrangement joins TRBV10-3 to TRBJ1-1; D possibly corresponds to TRBD1 (6 bases). Germline CDR1 and CDR2: ENHRY and SYGVKD. The CDR3 consists of 12 residues. Trimming stripped 10 bases from V and 0 bases from J, with 9 bases between. This CDR3 is CATRQVNTEAFF. CDR3 bases: TGTGCCACCAGACAGGTGAACACTGAAGCTTTCTTT.

There are many counts of this clonotype. The chain is built from TRBV5-1 and TRBJ2-1, with TRBD2 as a possible D gene (5 bases). This CDR3 spans 12 amino acids. Trimming stripped 3 bases from V and 10 bases from J, with 11 bases between. Germline CDR1 is SGHRS and CDR2 is YFSETQ. This CDR3 reads CASSWTRGEQFF. In DNA, the CDR3 is TGCGCCAGCAGCTGGACTCGAGGGGAGCAGTTCTTC. Based on the CDR3 plus reference TRBV5-1 and TRBJ2-1, the full variable domain is KAGVTQTPRYLIKTRGQQVTLSCSPISGHRSVSWYQQTPGQGLQFLFEYFSETQRNKGNFPGRFSGRQFSNSRSEMNVSTLELGDSALYLCASSWTRGEQFFGPGTRLTVL.

This clonotype was picked up many times. J is TRBJ2-1 and V is TRBV5-1; D is uncertain. CDR3 length equals 11 residues. The germline V and J ends were trimmed by 4 bases and 5 bases, with 4 bases remaining between them. CDR1 and CDR2 (germline): SGHRS, YFSETQ. CDR3 DNA sequence: TGCGCCAGCAGCCCGGACAATGAGCAGTTCTTC. Translating gives CASSPDNEQFF.

J is TRBJ1-2 and V is TRBV18, with a tentative D call TRBD1 (5 bases). V lost 3 bases, J lost 2 bases, and 10 bases lay in between. CDR3 length: 14 residues. The V gene's germline CDR1 is KGHSH and CDR2 LQKENI. The CDR3 spells CASSPRGSNYGYTF. The CDR3 DNA reads TGTGCCAGCTCACCTCGGGGGTCAAACTATGGCTACACCTTC.

This clonotype has a handful of counts. The V and J genes are TRBV5-1 and TRBJ2-3, with TRBD2 identical over 8 bases. CDR3 length: 13 residues. Germline CDR1 reads SGHRS; CDR2 reads YFSETQ. The trim removed 8 bases at V and 4 bases at J, leaving 6 bases unmatched. The DNA for the CDR3 is TGCGCCAGTGGGACTAGTAGTGCAGATACGCAGTATTTT. It yields the protein CASGTSSADTQYF.

This chain connects TRBV15 to TRBJ2-1, with D uncertain. CDR1 is LNHNV, CDR2 YYDKDF, per germline (reference sequence). This CDR3 region has 17 residues. Trimming shortened V by 5 bases and J by 6 bases, and 23 bases separated the two germline ends. CDR3 amino acids: CATSGPQETPMPNEQFF. The CDR3 DNA follows: TGTGCCACCAGCGGACCGCAGGAGACCCCTATGCCCAATGAGCAGTTCTTC.

In this sample, this clonotype turned up many times. CDR3 DNA sequence: TGCGCCAGCAGCTCCGACCCATGGGAGCAGTACTTC. Translated: CASSSDPWEQYF. This rearrangement joins TRBV5-1 to TRBJ2-7, with unresolved D. CDR3 length: 12 amino acids. CDR1 and CDR2 from the germline V gene are SGHRS and YFSETQ. Trimming removed 3 bases at V and 7 bases at J, with 11 bases between. The whole variable domain, filled in from reference TRBV5-1 and TRBJ2-7, reads KAGVTQTPRYLIKTRGQQVTLSCSPISGHRSVSWYQQTPGQGLQFLFEYFSETQRNKGNFPGRFSGRQFSNSRSEMNVSTLELGDSALYLCASSSDPWEQYFGPGTRLTVT.

The chain links TRBV20-1 to TRBJ2-5; D gene uncertain. CDR1 DFQATT and CDR2 SNEGSKA come from the germline V gene (reference sequence). Trimming pared 3 bases from V and 7 bases from J, leaving 15 bases between. This CDR3 is built from 13 residues. The CDR3 sequence is CSARDPFPGTQYF. In nucleotides, the CDR3 is TGCAGTGCTAGGGATCCCTTCCCAGGGACCCAGTACTTC.

This clonotype was counted a few times. This chain joins TRBV7-2 and TRBJ1-1, with TRBD1 matching over 8 bases. From germline, CDR1 is SGHTA and CDR2 FQGNSA. J was trimmed by 7 bases and V by 6 bases; bases with no gene match: 10. The CDR3 contains 14 residues. The CDR3 is CASRVTGVNVEAFF. CDR3 nucleotide sequence: TGTGCCAGCAGGGTGACAGGGGTTAATGTTGAAGCTTTCTTT. The full variable domain, its missing parts supplied by reference TRBV7-2 and TRBJ1-1, is GAGVSQSPSNKVTEKGKDVELRCDPISGHTALYWYRQSLGQGLEFLIYFQGNSAPDKSGLPSDRFSAERTGGSVSTLTIQRTQQEDSAVYLCASRVTGVNVEAFFGQGTRLTVV.

This clonotype was seen more than once but under ten times. The chain employs TRBV24-1 and TRBJ2-3, with 12 bases fitting TRBD2. Per the germline V gene, CDR1 is KGHDR and CDR2 is SFDVKD. V shed 2 bases, J shed 5 bases, and the junction held 4 bases outside the gene matches. This CDR3 is 16 amino acids long. This CDR3 reads CATSDSRLAGVDTQYF. The CDR3 nucleotides are TGTGCCACCAGTGATTCTCGACTAGCGGGAGTAGATACGCAGTATTTT.

This clonotype has just a few counts. The chain couples TRBV27 to TRBJ2-7; D is unresolved. The length of the CDR3 is 17 residues. V lost 6 bases to trimming and J lost 0 bases, with 21 bases between them. The germline CDR1 and CDR2 sequences are MNHEY and SMNVEV (reference sequence). CDR3 loop: CASRPRPAALTSYEQYF. CDR3 nucleotide sequence: TGTGCCAGCAGGCCCCGCCCCGCGGCTCTAACCTCCTACGAGCAGTACTTC.

This clonotype has ten or more counts. The V and J genes are TRBV10-3 and TRBJ1-2; the match to TRBD1 covers 9 bases. The germline V gene has CDR1 ENHRY and CDR2 SYGVKD. V trimming: 2 bases; J trimming: 3 bases; junction bases outside the gene matches: 7. CDR3 length: 16 residues. The CDR3 sequence is CAISEDRGKRDYGYTF. CDR3 DNA sequence: TGTGCCATCAGTGAGGACAGGGGGAAGAGGGACTATGGCTACACCTTC.

In regard to this clonotype: A much larger clone is a single base away; this may be a read error. V gene TRBV24-1 combines with J gene TRBJ2-7, with unresolved D. The CDR3 has 11 residues. V was pared by 8 bases and J by 7 bases, with 11 bases between. Germline CDR1 and CDR2: KGHDR and SFDVKD. The CDR3, as DNA: TGTGCCACCACGTCGCAAATTGAGCAGTACTTC. This gives the protein CATTSQIEQYF.

This clonotype showed up just a few times. In DNA form, the CDR3 reads TGTGCCAGCAGCTTAGCGCAGACTAGCGGGAGTCGTAAGTACTTC. This translates into CASSLAQTSGSRKYF. V gene TRBV7-9 combines with J gene TRBJ2-7, with 12 bases that match TRBD2. The V gene's germline CDR1 is SEHNR and CDR2 FQNEAQ (reference sequence). The CDR3 runs to 15 residues. V gave up 0 bases and J gave up 11 bases; unmatched junction bases: 8.